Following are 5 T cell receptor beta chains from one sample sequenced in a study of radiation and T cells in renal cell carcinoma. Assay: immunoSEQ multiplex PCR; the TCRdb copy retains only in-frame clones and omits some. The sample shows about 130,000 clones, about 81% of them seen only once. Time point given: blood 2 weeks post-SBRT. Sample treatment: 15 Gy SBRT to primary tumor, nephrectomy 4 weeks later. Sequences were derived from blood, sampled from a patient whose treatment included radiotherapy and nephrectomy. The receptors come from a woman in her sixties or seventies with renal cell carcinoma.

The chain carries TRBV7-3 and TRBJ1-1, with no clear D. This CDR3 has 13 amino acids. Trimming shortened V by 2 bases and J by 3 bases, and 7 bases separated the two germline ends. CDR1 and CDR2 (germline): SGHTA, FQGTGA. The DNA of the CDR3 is TGTGCCAGCAGCTTAGGGTCCGACACTGAAGCTTTCTTT. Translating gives CASSLGSDTEAFF. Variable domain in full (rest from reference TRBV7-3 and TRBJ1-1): GAGVSQTPSNKVTEKGKYVELRCDPISGHTALYWYRQSLGQGPEFLIYFQGTGAADDSGLPNDRFFAVRPEGSVSTLKIQRTERGDSAVYLCASSLGSDTEAFFGQGTRLTVV.

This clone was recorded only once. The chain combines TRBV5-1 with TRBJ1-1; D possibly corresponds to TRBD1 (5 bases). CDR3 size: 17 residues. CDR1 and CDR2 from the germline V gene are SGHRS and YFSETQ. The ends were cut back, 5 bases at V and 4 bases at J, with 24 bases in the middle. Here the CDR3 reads CASSQSRAAGLVTEAFF. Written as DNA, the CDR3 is TGCGCCAGCAGTCAAAGCAGGGCGGCAGGGTTGGTCACTGAAGCTTTCTTT.

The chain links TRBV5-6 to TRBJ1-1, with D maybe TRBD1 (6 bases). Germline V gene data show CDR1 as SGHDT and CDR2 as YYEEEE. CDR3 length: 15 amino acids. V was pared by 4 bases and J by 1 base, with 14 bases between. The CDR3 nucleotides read TGTGCCAGCAGCGACCCCGACAGGTGGAACACTGAAGCTTTCTTT. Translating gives CASSDPDRWNTEAFF.

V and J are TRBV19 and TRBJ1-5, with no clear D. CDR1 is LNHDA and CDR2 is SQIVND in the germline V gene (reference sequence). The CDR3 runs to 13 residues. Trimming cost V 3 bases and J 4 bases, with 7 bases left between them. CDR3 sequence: CASSISGNQPQHF. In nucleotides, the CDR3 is TGTGCCAGTAGTATCTCGGGAAATCAGCCCCAGCATTTT.

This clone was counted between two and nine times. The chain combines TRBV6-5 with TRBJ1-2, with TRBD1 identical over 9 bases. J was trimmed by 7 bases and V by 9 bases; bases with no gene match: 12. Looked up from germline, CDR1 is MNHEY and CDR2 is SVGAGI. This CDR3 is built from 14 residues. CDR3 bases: TGTGCCAGTACTCCGGGACAGGGCTCGAGTGGCTACACCTTC. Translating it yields CASTPGQGSSGYTF.